This entry describes one T cell receptor beta chain. This clonotype has a handful of counts. Its antigen remains unidentified. Base qualities were left out, and no much larger clone turns up one base away. This entry comes from a study of regulatory T cells in long-lasting Graves disease (dated by TCRdb to about 2021). For the wider study: Patients with newly diagnosed Graves' disease had been on antithyroid drugs for under 3 months. Patients with persistent Graves' disease were compared with patients with newly diagnosed Graves' disease using TCR sequencing and RNA sequencing of peripheral blood. The study took place in China and was registered as a clinical trial. A total of roughly 35 samples underwent TCR sequencing: some 13 from persistent and approximately 20 from newly diagnosed Graves' disease patients. What the study reported, not specific to this receptor: Compared with newly diagnosed patients, patients with persistent Graves' disease had lower TCR Shannon entropy and fewer highly expanded clones, which suggests clonal expansion. A larger number of public clonotypes was shared among persistent patients (around 2,500) than among newly diagnosed patients (approximately 930). The study examined only peripheral blood because the primary lesion, thyroid tissue, could not be accessed. Only the TCR beta chain was sequenced and analyzed. As a limitation, the authors acknowledged that the small sample size may reduce accuracy.

Library prep was done by multiplex PCR. Reads for this sample came from an Illumina HiSeq 4000. To build TCR beta libraries, CDR3 regions were amplified by Arm-PCR using iRepertoire HTBI primers. Before sequencing, the PCR products went through gel purification. Per the authors' processing: A total of 62 TRBV and under 15 TRBJ segments were identified across samples and were used for gene usage analysis of CDR3 amino acid clonotypes. Filtered high-quality paired reads were merged into contigs using COPE and FqMerger. BLAST was used to align contigs to the IMGT TRBV, TRBD and TRBJ reference genes, and CDR3 was defined following IMGT. Any clonotype with a frequency above 0.1% was classified as a highly expanded clone. Repertoire diversity was measured by Shannon entropy, and V-J evenness by the Gini coefficient. Clonotypes shared by more than one individual were considered public. TCRdb passed the public sequencing reads through fastp at Q25 and MiXCR, retaining productive beta sequences. Rows merge per CDR3 protein into single entries with the most common DNA and genes. For this entry, the V and J calls and clone size follow TCRdb and not the study's own pipeline. Present in this sample are about 420,000 distinct CDR3 sequences, about 17% of which were seen just once. The top ten constitute approximately 22% of the sample.

In the paper's terms, the time point label means: newly diagnosed GD, antithyroid drugs for less than 3 months. For both TCR sequencing and RNA sequencing, RNA was extracted from PBMCs in TRIzol. Graves' disease was diagnosed according to American Thyroid Association guidelines. Recruitment of patients was carried out at an endocrinology department in Xi'an, China. From each patient, 8 to 10 milliliters of peripheral blood was collected into an EDTA anticoagulant tube. Ficoll Paque Plus density gradient separation was used to isolate PBMCs, and no further T cell sorting was performed. RNA quality was checked with an Agilent 2100 Bioanalyzer and agarose gel, and concentration with a NanoDrop 2000. This sample also appeared in a second study, on T cells in Graves' hyperthyroidism and ophthalmopathy. As described in the second report: Graves' hyperthyroidism was defined as stable when no progression to ophthalmopathy occurred over 18 months of follow-up. Hyperthyroidism patients were newly diagnosed, with disease duration under 2 months, and aged 18 to 65 years. Exclusion was applied to patients with uncontrolled infections, other autoimmune diseases, pregnancy or lactation. Diagnoses relied on clinical symptoms, serum thyroxine and TRAb, thyroid ultrasound and orbital computed tomography. The TCR CDR3 was subjected to a first round of RT-PCR using the HTBI primer set and the Qiagen OneStep RT-PCR kit. Most expanded thyroid clonotypes (frequency above 0.001) were also detected in blood, suggesting blood repertoires may reflect thyroid immune responses. A model built on a 13 V-J signature distinguished ophthalmopathy from stable hyperthyroidism, reaching around 87% sensitivity and about 81% specificity in cross-validation and 80%/75% in testing. During validation, the model predicted progression to ophthalmopathy a median of approximately 6 months ahead of onset, with just under 71% sensitivity and 72.22% specificity. To identify TCR V-J signatures that set the groups apart, the researchers used a discovery cohort of more than 95 patients, made up of approximately 43 with Graves' ophthalmopathy and 57 with stable Graves' hyperthyroidism. Prospective prediction of ophthalmopathy was tested in an independent validation cohort of 18 to 20 hyperthyroidism patients and 17 patients who later progressed to ophthalmopathy. For training and testing, the 100 patients in the discovery cohort were randomly divided in a 7:3 ratio. The study also compared thyroid tissue and blood T-cell repertoires from about 6 Graves' hyperthyroidism patients. Following sampling, methimazole starting at 30 mg daily was given to hyperthyroidism patients, and high-dose intravenous methylprednisolone was given to ophthalmopathy patients. A second multiplex PCR round built the libraries, followed by size selection and purification. Paired-end sequencing of the libraries was performed with 100 bp reads on an Illumina HiSeq2000. SOAPnuke was used to process the raw data, removing reads that contained adapters or uncalled bases, had a mean Phred below 15, or lacked an exact match to the constant primer or identifier. High-quality paired reads were merged with COPE v1.2.5, and unique nucleotide sequences were defined as clonotypes. Clonotypes were aligned to IMGT TRBV, TRBD and TRBJ reference segments using MiTCR v1.1. The analysis included only V-J combinations with a frequency above 0.0001, which together covered more than 98% of the repertoires. The TCS score was defined as F50 (clonal expansion) divided by E x V (chaos), with BLOSUM62-based TCRdist calculated between CDR3 peptides within each V-J. Welch's t-statistics and random forest reduced 500 to 650 V-J features to under 15, which were used in a naive Bayes classifier (R e1071). No statistical method was used to set the sample size in advance, and investigators knew the group allocation. The paper reports TCR Vbeta CDR3 sequencing of roughly 140 peripheral blood samples: around 41 ophthalmopathy, over 70 hyperthyroidism and around 17 progressor patients.

The receptor comes from a young woman with Graves disease. Donor details come from another sample of the same person, matched by shared clones. The sequencing used peripheral blood mononuclear cells (PBMCs), collected at new diagnosis, from a patient treated with antithyroid drugs.

The DNA sequence is as follows: TGTGCCAGCAGCTTTTCATCCCTAAGCTCCTACGAGCAGTACTTC. This codes for CASSFSSLSSYEQYF. The sequence links TRBV7-3 to TRBJ2-7, with the D gene uncertain. Measured from the cysteine to the phenylalanine, the CDR3 is 15 residues long. Only the CDR3 portion is preserved as DNA: 45 bases, with reading frame beginning at the first base. From a lookup of the germline V gene, CDR1 and CDR2 are SGHTA and FQGTGA. The germline ends are 12 bases apart after V is trimmed by 3 bases and J by 0 bases.